This T cell receptor beta chain was sequenced during a study of cytomegalovirus exposure and HLA in healthy donors. The PCR made use of 60 Vbeta and 13 Jbeta primers. Data came from immunoSEQ multiplex PCR; TCRdb stores just in-frame clones and leaves some out. The repertoire holds some 150,000 clones, with roughly 80% as singletons. Germline CDR1 SGHAT, CDR2 FQNNGV. This CDR3 is built from 14 residues. Trimming at V came to 1 base and at J to 4 bases, leaving 0 bases not matched to a gene. What was sequenced was PBMCs. This clonotype originated in a man aged 35 to 55 in good health and CMV-seronegative. This chain joins TRBV11-2 and TRBJ2-7; 11 nucleotides match TRBD2. CDR3 DNA sequence: TGTGCCAGCAGCTTAGCTAGCGGGAGGTACGAGCAGTACTTC. Translation: CASSLASGRYEQYF.